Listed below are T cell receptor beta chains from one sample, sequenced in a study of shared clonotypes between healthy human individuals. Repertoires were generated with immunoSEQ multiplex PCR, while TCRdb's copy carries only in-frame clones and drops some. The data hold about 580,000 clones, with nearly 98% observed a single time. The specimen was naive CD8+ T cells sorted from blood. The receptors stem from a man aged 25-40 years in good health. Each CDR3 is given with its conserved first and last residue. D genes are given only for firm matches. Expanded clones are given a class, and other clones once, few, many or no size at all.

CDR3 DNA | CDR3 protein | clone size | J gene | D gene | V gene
TGCGCCAGCACCCCGGGGGTCAACACTGAAGCTTTCTTT | CASTPGVNTEAFF | once | TRBJ1-1 | . | TRBV5-1
TGTGCCACCAGCAGCGACAGGGGTGACGAGCAGTACTTC | CATSSDRGDEQYF | once | TRBJ2-7 | TRBD1 | TRBV15
TGTGCCAGCAGTTACGGGGTGCAGGGGGCGGACTATGGCTACACCTTC | CASSYGVQGADYGYTF | . | TRBJ1-2 | TRBD1 | TRBV6-6
TGTGCCAGCAGCCCAGGACTAGCGGGAGAGTACTTCCTAGACGAGCAGTACTTC | CASSPGLAGEYFLDEQYF | once | TRBJ2-7 | TRBD2 | TRBV5-4
TGTGCTAGTGGTAGACAGGGGCAGTTCACCGGGGAGCTGTTTTTT | CASGRQGQFTGELFF | . | TRBJ2-2 | TRBD1 | TRBV12-5
TGTGCCAGCAGCCCGACAGGAGAGACAGATACGCAGTATTTT | CASSPTGETDTQYF | . | TRBJ2-3 | . | TRBV11-2
TGTGCCAGCAGCCCCTTAGCGGGAGGTCCGTCTGACAATGAGCAGTTCTTC | CASSPLAGGPSDNEQFF | . | TRBJ2-1 | TRBD2 | TRBV7-9
TGTGCCAGCAGCTTAGCGCGCGGGAGGGCCCCCGGGGAGCTGTTTTTT | CASSLARGRAPGELFF | . | TRBJ2-2 | TRBD2 | TRBV7-9
TGCGCCAGCAGCTTGGCTGTTGGAACAGATACGCAGTATTTT | CASSLAVGTDTQYF | . | TRBJ2-3 | . | TRBV5-1
TGCAGCGTTGAGTTAACAGGGGGCTCCTACGAGCAGTACTTC | CSVELTGGSYEQYF | . | TRBJ2-7 | TRBD1 | TRBV29-1
TGTGCCAGCAGTTTATCGAGTGGCTACGAGCAGTACTTC | CASSLSSGYEQYF | . | TRBJ2-7 | . | TRBV27
TGTGCCAGCAGTTTATCGGCGGGGGATGGGGGGACAGATACGCAGTATTTT | CASSLSAGDGGTDTQYF | once | TRBJ2-3 | TRBD2 | TRBV27
TGTGCCAGCAGGTCCCGCCTCCCCTACAATGAGCAGTTCTTC | CASRSRLPYNEQFF | . | TRBJ2-1 | . | TRBV6-5
TGCGCCAGCAGCCAAGAGGTCGGGGGGCGATACTACGAGCAGTACTTC | CASSQEVGGRYYEQYF | . | TRBJ2-7 | . | TRBV4-3
TGTGCCAGCAGCTTACCCCGCTGGACACAAGACGCCGAGCAGTACTTC | CASSLPRWTQDAEQYF | . | TRBJ2-7 | . | TRBV7-9
TGTGCCAGCAGCCAATCAGGGGTAATCTACGAGCAGTACTTC | CASSQSGVIYEQYF | . | TRBJ2-7 | . | TRBV7-9
TGTGCCAGTAGTATCCATGCAGGGGAGTCCGGGGAGCTGTTTTTT | CASSIHAGESGELFF | . | TRBJ2-2 | . | TRBV19
TGTGCCAGCAGCAGCCGGGGGGACAATGAGCAGTTCTTC | CASSSRGDNEQFF | . | TRBJ2-1 | TRBD2 | TRBV13
TGTGCCAGCAGCGTAAGAGAGGGTGGCGGGAGTACAGATACGCAGTATTTT | CASSVREGGGSTDTQYF | . | TRBJ2-3 | TRBD2 | TRBV9
TGTGCCAGCAGTTTCCTACGGACAGGCAGACTCACAGATACGCAGTATTTT | CASSFLRTGRLTDTQYF | . | TRBJ2-3 | TRBD1 | TRBV27
TGTGCCAGCAGCCCCCGGGGTTTCTACGAGCAGTACTTC | CASSPRGFYEQYF | . | TRBJ2-7 | . | TRBV11-2
TGTGCCAGCAGCCTACACACAGGGGGCATCGGAGAGACCCAGTACTTC | CASSLHTGGIGETQYF | . | TRBJ2-5 | TRBD1 | TRBV14
TGCGCCAGCAGCTTGGAGGTAGTGGACACCGGGGAGCTGTTTTTT | CASSLEVVDTGELFF | . | TRBJ2-2 | . | TRBV5-1
TGTGCCAGCAGCCCCCGGACTAGTTACAATGAGCAGTTCTTC | CASSPRTSYNEQFF | . | TRBJ2-1 | TRBD2 | TRBV7-9
TGTGCCAGTACCTTTCCGCCACCGGAGAACACTGAAGCTTTCTTT | CASTFPPPENTEAFF | once | TRBJ1-1 | . | TRBV19
TGTGCCAGCAGTTTCGTGGCGGCAGGGTCGGACACTGAAGCTTTCTTT | CASSFVAAGSDTEAFF | . | TRBJ1-1 | . | TRBV27
TGTGCCAGTAGTACCGGACTAGCGGGGTACAATGAGCAGTTCTTC | CASSTGLAGYNEQFF | . | TRBJ2-1 | TRBD2 | TRBV19
TGCGCCAGCAGCTTGGAACAATTACAAGAGACCCAGTACTTC | CASSLEQLQETQYF | . | TRBJ2-5 | . | TRBV5-1
TGTGCCAGCAGTCGGGACAGGGGTCCACATCAGCCCCAGCATTTT | CASSRDRGPHQPQHF | . | TRBJ1-5 | TRBD1 | TRBV28
TGTGCCAGCAGCCACCATTTATTAGCGGGAGGCAACAATGAGCAGTTCTTC | CASSHHLLAGGNNEQFF | . | TRBJ2-1 | TRBD2 | TRBV11-2
TGTGCCAGCAGTGACTCGGGGGGAGGGGGATACTATGGCTACACCTTC | CASSDSGGGGYYGYTF | . | TRBJ1-2 | . | TRBV6-4
TGCGCCAGCAGCCAAGGCGCTACCGACTCCTACAATGAGCAGTTCTTC | CASSQGATDSYNEQFF | . | TRBJ2-1 | . | TRBV4-3
TGTGCCAGCAGCTGGGACCGGACTAGCGGGAGTGGTACGCAGTATTTT | CASSWDRTSGSGTQYF | . | TRBJ2-3 | TRBD2 | TRBV7-8
TGTGCCAGCAGTTTAGCAGCATCCTACGAGCAGTACTTC | CASSLAASYEQYF | . | TRBJ2-7 | . | TRBV28
TGTGCCAGCAGCGTAGACAGGTCCACTGAAGCTTTCTTT | CASSVDRSTEAFF | . | TRBJ1-1 | . | TRBV9
TGTGCCTGGAGTGACAGGACAGGGAGGCAGAGGGTTTATGAAAAACTGTTTTTT | CAWSDRTGRQRVYEKLFF | . | TRBJ1-4 | TRBD1 | TRBV30
TGTGCCAGCGGCTATCCAGATACGCAGTATTTT | CASGYPDTQYF | . | TRBJ2-3 | . | TRBV6-5
TGTGCCAGCAGCTTAGTCGGGGATAGCACAGATACGCAGTATTTT | CASSLVGDSTDTQYF | . | TRBJ2-3 | . | TRBV7-9
TGTGCCAGCTCACGTAAGGGACACCTGTACCAAGAGACCCAGTACTTC | CASSRKGHLYQETQYF | . | TRBJ2-5 | . | TRBV18
TGTGCCAGCAGCTCACAAGGGAACACCATATATTTT | CASSSQGNTIYF | . | TRBJ1-3 | . | TRBV7-9
TGTGCCAGCAGTTCCAATCGACAGGGGGCTGGGTGGATTGGAAACACCATATATTTT | CASSSNRQGAGWIGNTIYF | . | TRBJ1-3 | TRBD1 | TRBV5-6
TGTGCCAGCAGCTTAGAACGGGGGACAGGGGTTGCCTACGAGCAGTACTTC | CASSLERGTGVAYEQYF | . | TRBJ2-7 | TRBD1 | TRBV13
TGCAGCGTTGTCGGAACTAGCACAGATACGCAGTATTTT | CSVVGTSTDTQYF | . | TRBJ2-3 | . | TRBV29-1
TGTGCCAGCAGCTTGGGGGGGGATCCCACCTACGAGCAGTACTTC | CASSLGGDPTYEQYF | . | TRBJ2-7 | . | TRBV5-4
TGCAGCGTTGGTAGGGGGTCGAACTATGGCTACACCTTC | CSVGRGSNYGYTF | . | TRBJ1-2 | . | TRBV29-1
TGTGCCAGCAGTTTAACCGCGGAGGGCCTCTACAATGAGCAGTTCTTC | CASSLTAEGLYNEQFF | . | TRBJ2-1 | . | TRBV27
TGTGCCAGCTCAGGGGTCGACTATGGCTACACCTTC | CASSGVDYGYTF | . | TRBJ1-2 | . | TRBV6-5
TGTGCCAGCAGGAGGGGAACCGGGGAGCTGTTTTTT | CASRRGTGELFF | . | TRBJ2-2 | . | TRBV27
TGTGCCAGCAGCCGGGCTAGCGTCACAGATACGCAGTATTTT | CASSRASVTDTQYF | once | TRBJ2-3 | . | TRBV7-9
TGCGCCAGCAGCCTAAGAGAGGGACACCCTCCTTACTTC | CASSLREGHPPYF | . | TRBJ2-4 | . | TRBV4-1
TGCAGCGTTGGTGCAGGGGCCACTGAAGCTTTCTTT | CSVGAGATEAFF | . | TRBJ1-1 | . | TRBV29-1
TGCGCCAGCAGCTCTGAACTAGGCCTACCATTCAATGAGCAGTTCTTC | CASSSELGLPFNEQFF | . | TRBJ2-1 | . | TRBV5-1
TGTGCCAGCAGTTACCCCAAGGGGGAGGGCGGAGAGACCCAGTACTTC | CASSYPKGEGGETQYF | once | TRBJ2-5 | . | TRBV6-6
TGTGCCAGCAGTTTCAGGGCAAGCTACACCTTC | CASSFRASYTF | . | TRBJ1-2 | . | TRBV28
TGTGCCAGCAGCTTCGGACAGGGTACCTACGAGCAGTACTTC | CASSFGQGTYEQYF | . | TRBJ2-7 | TRBD1 | TRBV5-6
TGTGCCAGCAGCTTAGACGGGACTAGCGGGAGTCCCTACAATGAGCAGTTCTTC | CASSLDGTSGSPYNEQFF | . | TRBJ2-1 | TRBD2 | TRBV13
TGTGCCAGCAGTTACTCTCTAGCAGGGTATGACACTGAAGCTTTCTTT | CASSYSLAGYDTEAFF | . | TRBJ1-1 | . | TRBV6-5
TGCGCCAGCAGCTGGGGGACCGGGGAACACTACGAGCAGTACTTC | CASSWGTGEHYEQYF | . | TRBJ2-7 | . | TRBV5-1
TGTGCCAGCAGTGGCCGGGACACGGCTTACAATGAGCAGTTCTTC | CASSGRDTAYNEQFF | . | TRBJ2-1 | . | TRBV27